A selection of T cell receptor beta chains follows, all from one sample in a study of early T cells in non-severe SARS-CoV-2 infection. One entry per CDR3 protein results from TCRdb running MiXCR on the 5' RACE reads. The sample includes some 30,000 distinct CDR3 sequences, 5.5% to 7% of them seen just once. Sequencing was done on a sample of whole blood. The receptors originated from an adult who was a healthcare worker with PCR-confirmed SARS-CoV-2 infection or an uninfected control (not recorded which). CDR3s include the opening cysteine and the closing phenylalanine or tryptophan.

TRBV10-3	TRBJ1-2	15	CAISEQAGGDYGYTF
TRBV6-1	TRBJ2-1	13	CASSEAPEGQEFF
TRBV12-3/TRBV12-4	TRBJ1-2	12	CASSLSRILYTF
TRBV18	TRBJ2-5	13	CASSPAAQETQYF
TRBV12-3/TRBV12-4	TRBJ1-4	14	CASSLADRVEKLFF
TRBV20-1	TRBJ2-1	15	CSALEDSPNYNEQFF
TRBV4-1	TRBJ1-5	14	CASSPTDGNQPQHF
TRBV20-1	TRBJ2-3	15	CSAPLAGLFRDTQYF
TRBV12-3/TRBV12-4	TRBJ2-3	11	CASSSTDTQYF
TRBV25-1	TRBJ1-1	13	CASSEYLNTEAFF
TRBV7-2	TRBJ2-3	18	CASSPRLAGPMNADTQYF
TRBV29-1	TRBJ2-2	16	CSVEVPGPANTGELFF
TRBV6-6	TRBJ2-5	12	CASRKQKETQYF
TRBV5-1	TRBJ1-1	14	CASSQTGSGTEAFF
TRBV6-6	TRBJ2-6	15	CASKSGGTGANVLTF
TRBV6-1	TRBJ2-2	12	CASYGSTGELFF
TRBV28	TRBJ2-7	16	CASSFQAGGLTYEQYF
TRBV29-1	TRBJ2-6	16	CSVSDDRPSGANVLTF
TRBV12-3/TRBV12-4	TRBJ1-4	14	CASSFAGGNEKLFF
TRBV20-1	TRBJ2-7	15	CSATRQDSFSYEQYF
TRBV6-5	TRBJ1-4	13	CATRTGTNEKLFF
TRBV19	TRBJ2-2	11	CASAESGELFF
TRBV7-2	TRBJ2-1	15	CASSLTGRTYNEQFF
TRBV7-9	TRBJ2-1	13	CASSLDGSAEQFF
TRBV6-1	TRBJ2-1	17	CASSEGEGSNSYNEQFF
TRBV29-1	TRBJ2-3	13	CSAVGGAVNTQYF
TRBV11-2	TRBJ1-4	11	CASGGGEKLFF
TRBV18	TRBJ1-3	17	CASNPQRTAVSGNTIYF
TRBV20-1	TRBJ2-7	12	CSVGGGTYEQYF
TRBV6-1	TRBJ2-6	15	CASILEGSGANVLTF
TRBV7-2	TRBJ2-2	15	CASSFKGSNTGELFF
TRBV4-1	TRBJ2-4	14	CASSPTGMKNIQYF
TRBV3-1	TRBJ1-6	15	CASSQEGGNDSPLHF
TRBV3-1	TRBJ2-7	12	CASSQDLSEQYF
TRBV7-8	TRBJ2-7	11	CASSQSGEQYF